These T cell receptor beta chains were read from a single sample in a study of blood T cell repertoires in COVID-19. Sequenced by immunoSEQ multiplex PCR; TCRdb stores in-frame clones only, minus some. This sample has some 670,000 clones; just under 90% occur once, and the top ten carry more than 0.25%. The sample taken for sequencing was peripheral blood. The receptors stem from a young woman with acute or convalescent COVID-19. Both conserved end residues are part of each CDR3. The order of the fields is clone size, D gene, V gene, J gene, CDR3 DNA, CDR3 protein. D genes are given only for firm matches. The size of a clone is reported for some rows only, either as once, few or many, or as a class for expanded clones.

>NA|NA|TRBV4-3|TRBJ1-1
TGCGCCAGCAGCCAAGCTTGGCCACAGGTTATACACACTGAAGCTTTCTTT
CASSQAWPQVIHTEAFF
>once|NA|TRBV27|TRBJ1-3
TGTGCCAGCAGTTCCAGGGAAAGGGAAGACACCATATATTTT
CASSSREREDTIYF
>NA|NA|TRBV18|TRBJ2-7
TGTGCCAGCTCACCGAACGGCTACGAGCAGTACTTC
CASSPNGYEQYF
>NA|NA|TRBV2|TRBJ2-7
TGTGCCAGCAGTGCCAGACAGGGAGGTGTCTACGAGCAGTACTTC
CASSARQGGVYEQYF
>NA|TRBD2|TRBV6-6|TRBJ2-3
TGTGCCAGCAGTCAAAAAATCGGTGGGACTAGCGGGGGGGCCATAGATACGCAGTATTTT
CASSQKIGGTSGGAIDTQYF
>NA|TRBD1|TRBV9|TRBJ1-6
TGTGCCAGCAGCGTATCACAGGGGCTATCACCCCTCCACTTT
CASSVSQGLSPLHF
>NA|TRBD1|TRBV19|TRBJ2-1
TGTGCCAGTAGTATAGACCCGGGACAGTCGGATGAGCAGTTCTTC
CASSIDPGQSDEQFF
>NA|NA|TRBV15|TRBJ1-1
TGTGCCACCAGCAGAGACAGGGTCGCTGAAGCTTTCTTT
CATSRDRVAEAFF
>NA|NA|TRBV9|TRBJ2-3
TGTGCCAGCAGCGTGGACAGTATCTATACGCAGTATTTT
CASSVDSIYTQYF
>NA|NA|TRBV13|TRBJ2-1
TGTGCCAGCAGCTCTGGAGGCGGACTAGGGGGGGAGCAGTTCTTC
CASSSGGGLGGEQFF
>NA|NA|TRBV12-5|TRBJ1-4
TGTGCTAGTGGTCCCTGGGCACAGGGAACTGAAAAACTGTTTTTT
CASGPWAQGTEKLFF
>NA|NA|TRBV23-1|TRBJ1-3
TGCGCCAGCAGTCAATCAAAGCTTCTCCAGAGGGGAAACACCATATATTTT
CASSQSKLLQRGNTIYF
>NA|TRBD1|TRBV6-5|TRBJ1-6
TGTGCCAGCAGGAACCGGGACAGCCATAATTCACCCCTCCACTTT
CASRNRDSHNSPLHF
>NA|TRBD1|TRBV9|TRBJ2-2
TGTGCCAGCAGCGTAGTACAGGGGCCCGGGGAGCTGTTTTTT
CASSVVQGPGELFF
>few|NA|TRBV6-5|TRBJ1-2
TGTGCCAGCAGTTATTTGCTCCAGGGTAGGGGCGATGGCTACACCTTC
CASSYLLQGRGDGYTF
>NA|NA|TRBV28|TRBJ2-7
TGTGCCAGCAGCCCAGGACAGAGCTACGAGCAGTACTTC
CASSPGQSYEQYF
>NA|NA|TRBV11-2|TRBJ1-1
TGTGCCAGCAGCTCAGGGGTCGACACTGAAGCTTTCTTT
CASSSGVDTEAFF
>NA|NA|TRBV10-3|TRBJ2-7
TGTGCCATCAGTGAGAGGCAGGATAGCTCCTACGAGCAGTACTTC
CAISERQDSSYEQYF
>NA|NA|TRBV30|TRBJ1-5
TGTGCCTGGAGTGACGGACAGTACAATCAGCCCCAGCATTTT
CAWSDGQYNQPQHF
>NA|NA|TRBV29-1|TRBJ1-4
TGCAGCGCTGCCCGAGGAGGGGAAAAACTGTTTTTT
CSAARGGEKLFF